Here is one T cell receptor (beta chain) with its context. Original data processing: Estimation of nucleated cell counts relied on the amplification of reference gene primers. Method: immunoSEQ multiplex PCR; TCRdb's copy keeps in-frame clones and lacks some. V and J calls and clone size are given by that table; D and trimming were obtained from the DNA. The data contain 200,000 to 300,000 clones, roughly 80% of them seen just once; the ten biggest clones take up more than 6%. V dropped 2 bases and J dropped 8; count of bases not matched to a gene: 9. In germline, CDR1 is SGHTA, CDR2 FQGNSA. The CDR3 has 17 residues. The data are from a study of blood T cell repertoires in COVID-19. Across the study: COVID-19 samples from acute and convalescent phases originated in the United States, Italy and Spain. The analysed material was cDNA or gDNA that came from T cells, B-cell-depleted T cells, or PBMCs.

J is TRBJ2-1 and V is TRBV7-2; 13 bases map to TRBD2. Sequenced material: peripheral blood. This TCR was recovered from a woman aged 60-70 years with active or convalescent COVID-19. CDR3 nucleotides: TGTGCCAGCAGCTTAAATCCGGGACTAGCGGGACTCGATGAGCAGTTCTTC. Its protein product is CASSLNPGLAGLDEQFF.